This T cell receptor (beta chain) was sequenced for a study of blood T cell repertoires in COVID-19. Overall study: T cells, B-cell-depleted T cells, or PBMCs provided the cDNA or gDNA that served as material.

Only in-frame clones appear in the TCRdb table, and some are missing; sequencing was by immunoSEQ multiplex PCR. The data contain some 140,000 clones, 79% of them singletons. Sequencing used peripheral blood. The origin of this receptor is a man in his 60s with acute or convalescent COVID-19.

The CDR3 DNA reads as TGTGCCAGCAGCCAAGATGAACCCCTAGCAGGCGGGGCCTACGAGCAGTACTTC. Its protein is CASSQDEPLAGGAYEQYF. This chain links TRBV14 with TRBJ2-7; TRBD2 might be the D (6 bases). V was pared by 0 bases and J by 2 bases, with 20 bases between. The CDR3 has 18 amino acids. CDR1 is SGHDN, CDR2 FVKESK, per germline.